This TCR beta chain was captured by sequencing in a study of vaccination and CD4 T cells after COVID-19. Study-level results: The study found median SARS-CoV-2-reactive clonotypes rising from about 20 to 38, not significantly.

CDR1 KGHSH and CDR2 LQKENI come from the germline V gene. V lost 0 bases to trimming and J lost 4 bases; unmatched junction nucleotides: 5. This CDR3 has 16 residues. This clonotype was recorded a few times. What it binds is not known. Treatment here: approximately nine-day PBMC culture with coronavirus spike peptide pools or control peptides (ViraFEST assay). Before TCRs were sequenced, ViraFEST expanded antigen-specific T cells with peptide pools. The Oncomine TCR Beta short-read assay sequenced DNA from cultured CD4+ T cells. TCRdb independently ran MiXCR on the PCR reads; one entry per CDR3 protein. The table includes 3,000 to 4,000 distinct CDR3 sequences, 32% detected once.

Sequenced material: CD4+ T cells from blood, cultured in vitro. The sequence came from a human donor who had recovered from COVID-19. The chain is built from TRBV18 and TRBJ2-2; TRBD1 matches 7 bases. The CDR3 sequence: CASSPPTGKRTGELFF. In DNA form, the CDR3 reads TGTGCCAGCTCACCACCGACAGGGAAACGCACCGGGGAGCTGTTTTTT.